This TCR beta chain was identified during a study of T cell clones after liver transplantation (dated by TCRdb to the late 2010s). In terms of the full investigation: The samples were obtained from ITN030ST, a randomized trial that attempted immunosuppression withdrawal within 2 years after liver transplantation. Donor-reactive T cell clones were identified using TCRbeta sequencing after a pre-transplant mixed lymphocyte reaction and were then followed in post-transplant blood. As an antigen-independent comparator for the donor-reactive sequences, third party-reactive TCRbeta sequences from pre-transplant MLRs were identified as well. Of the eight recipients, a few were HCV-positive, while the remaining recipients had been transplanted for non-autoimmune, non-viral indications. Until randomization at 12-24 months post-transplant, subjects were given standard immunosuppression, with no induction therapy. Tolerance was defined as complete withdrawal of immunosuppression for at least one year without a rise in liver enzymes beyond twice the upper limit of normal. Blood samples were collected pre-transplant, pre-randomization before withdrawal, and post-randomization after either full withdrawal or failed withdrawal. Of the 8 liver transplant recipients making up the studied cohort, 3 were classified as tolerant and 5 as non-tolerant. General study outcomes and caveats: In most of the 8 subjects, regardless of tolerance or HCV status, circulating donor-reactive CD4 TCRbeta sequences dropped significantly post-transplant. When repertoire turnover was taken into account, detection of donor-reactive sequences was significantly reduced in 7 of 8 subjects for CD4 and in 8 of 8 subjects for CD8. Donor-reactive sequences decreased more than third party-reactive sequences, which suggests partial antigen-specific deletion that was not related to withdrawal success. Because allograft tissue specimens were not available, migration of donor-reactive T cells into the graft, rather than deletion, may have occurred. Low numbers of available donor cells limited the measurable donor-reactive repertoire in two subjects. Because of small, heterogeneous patient numbers and non-standardized post-transplant time points, the conclusions were only preliminary.

High-throughput TCRbeta CDR3 sequencing of frozen genomic DNA was performed by immunoSEQ, including PCR amplification, mapping, bias correction and internal controls. From the authors' description of their analysis: Only productive rearrangements were retained, and each unique TCRbeta sequence was defined by its CDR3 nucleotide sequence together with its V and J gene. A sequence counted as donor-reactive only if the sequence showed at least 5-fold expansion in CFSE-low cells compared with unstimulated pre-transplant cells and had a frequency of at least 0.01%. Minimum frequency thresholds were set for each subject based on the unstimulated sample with the lowest template count, ensuring at least 90% detection power. Jensen-Shannon divergence between the top 1000 TCRbeta sequences post- versus pre-transplant served as the measure of repertoire turnover. Changes in detection of donor-reactive sequences were assessed with two-sided Fisher's exact tests. TCRdb limited this immuneACCESS table to in-frame rearrangements with V and J called. A share of clones is missing; checked studies link under half to unresolved V genes, and the rest is unexplained. D and trimming come from the DNA, and the V and J calls and clone size come from that table. The sample includes tens of thousands of clones, with about four fifths observed a single time. About 0.79% of the sample is taken by the ten largest.

Spanning cysteine to phenylalanine, the CDR3 consists of 15 amino acids. The retained sequence is limited to the CDR3, 45 bases, with the frame set at the first base. For CDR1 and CDR2, the germline V gene (reference sequence) lists LNHDA and SQIVND. Trimming takes 1 base from V and 5 bases from J, and the germline ends sit 15 bases apart. Thawed unstimulated PBMCs were stained for CD3, CD4 and CD8 and FACS-sorted into CD3+CD4+ and CD3+CD8+ populations. Randomization to immunosuppression withdrawal applied to every one of the 8 studied subjects. Genomic DNA was isolated with the Qiagen DNeasy Blood and Tissue Kit. Worth noting for this clone: It lacks a known antigen. No base quality information exists; no much larger clone differs at one position.

This chain is built from TRBV19 and TRBJ2-7; the D element might be TRBD1 or TRBD2, as each aligns at 6 bases. The sequences come from CD4+ T cells from blood, collected 12 months after liver transplant. The receptor comes from a human patient who received a liver transplant. Following a transplant, some T cells may be graft donor cells, not patient cells. The nucleotides read TGTGCCAGTAGTATAGTGGCACAGGGAGGCCACGAGCAGTACTTC. Its amino acids are CASSIVAQGGHEQYF.